This entry features one T cell receptor beta chain sequence. Its antigen is currently unknown. Other DNA sequences in the sample encode the same CDR3. The record originates from a study of T cells in localized non-small cell lung cancer. Study-wide results and caveats: Patients showing higher blood T cell density tended to see longer overall survival.

Profiled with immunoSEQ multiplex PCR; TCRdb holds only in-frame clones, not every one. Of roughly 48,000 clones listed, around three quarters are singletons. The CDR3 spans 12 residues. Trimming pared 2 bases from V and 7 bases from J, leaving 12 bases between. Germline lookup yields CDR1 SQVTM and CDR2 ANQGSEA. The input for sequencing was PBMCs, taken before any cancer treatment. The chain couples TRBV29-1 to TRBJ2-7; D perhaps matches TRBD2 (5 bases). The source of this sequence is a woman aged 40 to 75 with stage II lung adenocarcinoma. The CDR3 region is CSVERGQGEQYF. CDR3 nucleotide sequence: TGCAGCGTTGAACGCGGGCAAGGAGAGCAGTACTTC.